A single sample gave rise to the 30 T cell receptor beta chains below, sequenced in a study of Graves' ophthalmopathy and Graves' hyperthyroidism. Amplification of the TCR beta CDR3 regions used RNA transcripts (as template). In the first round, RT-PCR was carried out with HTBI primers, and a multiplex PCR formed the second round. TCRdb re-derived calls from the multiplex PCR reads in MiXCR, one entry per CDR3 protein. This sample has more than 45,000 distinct CDR3 sequences, with about 50% found just once. Specimen: peripheral blood. All receptors derive from an adult man with Graves' ophthalmopathy.

This clonotype was recorded a few times. The rearrangement links TRBV10-3 to TRBJ2-1; 14 nucleotides agree with TRBD2. Trimming took 0 bases from V and 4 from J; bases not matched to a gene: 2. Per germline, CDR1 ENHRY and CDR2 SYGVKD. The CDR3 is 17 residues long. The CDR3 spells CAISESRLAGGYNEQFF. The CDR3 DNA is TGTGCCATCAGTGAGTCGCGACTAGCGGGGGGGTACAATGAGCAGTTCTTC.

The rearrangement uses TRBV15 and TRBJ2-1; TRBD2 is a possible D gene (6 bases). V lost 1 base to trimming and J lost 0 bases, with 19 bases between them. Germline values: CDR1 LNHNV, CDR2 YYDKDF (reference sequence). The length of the CDR3 is 19 residues. The CDR3, as DNA: TGTGCCACCAGCAGAGTTCTTGGTTCGGGAGCTCACTCCTACAATGAGCAGTTCTTC. Translating gives CATSRVLGSGAHSYNEQFF. Variable domain in full (rest from reference TRBV15 and TRBJ2-1): DAMVIQNPRYQVTQFGKPVTLSCSQTLNHNVMYWYQQKSSQAPKLLFHYYDKDFNNEADTPDNFQSRRPNTSFCFLDIRSPGLGDTAMYLCATSRVLGSGAHSYNEQFFGPGTRLTVL.

There are a few counts of this clonotype. V and J are TRBV10-3 and TRBJ2-7, with no clear D. The CDR3 length is 13 residues. Trimming removed 4 bases from V and 5 bases from J, with 12 bases in between. CDR1 and CDR2 (germline): ENHRY, SYGVKD. CDR3 in DNA: TGTGCCATCAGTGGAGTGGAGAAAGACGAGCAGTACTTC. Residues: CAISGVEKDEQYF.

The CDR3 DNA follows: TGTGCCAGCAGATCGACAGCCGTCCTGATCGAGCAGTACTTC. Encoded protein: CASRSTAVLIEQYF. V usage is TRBV2 and J usage is TRBJ2-7, with D possibly being TRBD1 (5 bases). The CDR3 covers 14 residues. V lost 6 bases and J lost 6, with 18 bases in between. In germline, CDR1 is SNHLY, CDR2 FYNNEI.

By share, this clonotype counts as medium-sized (0.01 to 0.1%). The rearrangement uses TRBV20-1 and TRBJ2-3; no clear D. V was trimmed by 5 bases and J by 5 bases, leaving 8 bases between them. CDR1 and CDR2 (germline): DFQATT, SNEGSKA (reference sequence). This CDR3 spans 11 amino acids. The CDR3 here is CSAYWRDTQYF. The CDR3 DNA reads TGCAGTGCTTATTGGAGAGATACGCAGTATTTT.

This clonotype was detected ten times or more. The chain is built from TRBV4-1 and TRBJ2-2, with 9 bases identical to TRBD2. The junction had 9 bases not matched to a gene; V was cut back by 0 bases and J by 7 bases. The CDR3 is 17 amino acids. The germline CDR1 and CDR2 sequences are MGHRA and YSYEKL. The DNA for the CDR3 is TGCGCCAGCAGCCAAGAAAGGGCGGGACTAGCAAGCGGGGAGCTGTTTTTT. Translation gives CASSQERAGLASGELFF.

V usage is TRBV28 and J usage is TRBJ1-3; a possible D gene is TRBD1 (6 bases). This CDR3 is 12 amino acids long. Trimming took 6 bases from V and 4 from J, leaving 7 bases between them. Germline V lookup: CDR1 MDHEN, CDR2 SYDVKM. The CDR3 DNA reads as TGTGCCAGCAGGGGGGCGGGAAACACCATATATTTT. It specifies CASRGAGNTIYF.

The chain recombines TRBV7-3 with TRBJ2-1, with 7 bases aligning to TRBD2. V lost 2 bases and J lost 4; bases outside the gene matches: 5. CDR1 and CDR2 (germline): SGHTA, FQGTGA. The CDR3 is 15 residues long. The CDR3 DNA reads TGTGCCAGCAGCTTATGGGCGGGAGAGTACAATGAGCAGTTCTTC. Translated: CASSLWAGEYNEQFF. The variable domain in full, with the rest retrieved from reference TRBV7-3 and TRBJ2-1, is GAGVSQTPSNKVTEKGKYVELRCDPISGHTALYWYRQSLGQGPEFLIYFQGTGAADDSGLPNDRFFAVRPEGSVSTLKIQRTERGDSAVYLCASSLWAGEYNEQFFGPGTRLTVL.

This clonotype was observed many times. This chain joins TRBV19 and TRBJ1-1, with 9 bases identical to TRBD1. V was clipped by 4 bases and J by 0 bases; unmatched bases: 6. This CDR3 is built from 16 residues. Germline loops: CDR1 LNHDA, CDR2 SQIVND (reference sequence). The CDR3 DNA is TGTGCCAGTAGTAGGCGAGGGACAGGGCTGAACACTGAAGCTTTCTTT. Translation gives CASSRRGTGLNTEAFF.

The rearrangement uses TRBV20-1 and TRBJ2-3; 8 bases align to TRBD2. Trimming took 6 bases from V and 4 from J; bases not matched to a gene: 15. In germline, CDR1 is DFQATT, CDR2 SNEGSKA (reference sequence). This CDR3 is 16 amino acids long. The CDR3 reads CSANPEREGDADTQYF. The CDR3 DNA follows: TGCAGTGCCAACCCTGAACGGGAGGGGGATGCAGATACGCAGTATTTT.

The rearrangement uses TRBV20-1 and TRBJ2-5, with 10 bases aligning to TRBD2. Germline V gives CDR1 DFQATT, CDR2 SNEGSKA (reference sequence). The junction had 6 bases not matched to a gene; V was cut back by 0 bases and J by 5 bases. The CDR3 is 15 amino acids. The CDR3 loop reads CSARDLLAGMETQYF. CDR3 DNA: TGCAGTGCTAGAGATTTACTAGCGGGAATGGAGACCCAGTACTTC.

V is TRBV3-1 and J is TRBJ2-5; 9 positions match TRBD2. Germline assignment: CDR1 LGHDT and CDR2 YNNKEL (reference sequence). The CDR3 is 15 amino acids. Germline trimming cut 4 bases from V and 6 bases from J; bases unmatched to any gene: 9. CDR3: CASSLEGAGGQTQYF. CDR3 sequence (DNA): TGTGCCAGCAGCCTTGAGGGAGCGGGAGGACAGACCCAGTACTTC.

The chain has TRBV7-9 and TRBJ1-2, with D uncertain. Germline values: CDR1 SEHNR, CDR2 FQNEAQ (reference sequence). This CDR3 is 12 amino acids long. The V end was cut by 4 bases, the J end by 7 bases, with 10 bases between. DNA of the CDR3: TGTGCCAGCAGCTCCAGGACTTCTGGCTACACCTTC. The encoded protein is CASSSRTSGYTF. Filled out from reference TRBV7-9 and TRBJ1-2, the complete variable domain reads DTGVSQNPRHKITKRGQNVTFRCDPISEHNRLYWYRQTLGQGPEFLTYFQNEAQLEKSRLLSDRFSAERPKGSFSTLEIQRTEQGDSAMYLCASSSRTSGYTFGSGTRLTVV.

This clonotype showed up many times. This chain joins TRBV11-1 and TRBJ2-6; D tentatively reads TRBD1 or TRBD2 (5 bases each). From germline, CDR1 is SGHAT and CDR2 FQDESV (reference sequence). V was shortened by 5 bases and J by 0 bases, with 14 bases between the two germline ends. The CDR3 totals 17 residues. The chain's CDR3 is CASSPTPGSSGANVLTF. CDR3 DNA: TGTGCCAGCAGCCCAACCCCAGGGAGCTCTGGGGCCAACGTCCTGACTTTC.

The chain combines TRBV7-9 with TRBJ2-7, with D unresolved. V was clipped by 5 bases and J by 5 bases, with 16 bases between them. CDR1 SEHNR and CDR2 FQNEAQ come from the germline V gene (reference sequence). This CDR3 is 14 amino acids long. CDR3 coding DNA: TGTGCCAGCAGCCACCGATTCCAGGTGGACGAGCAGTACTTC. This encodes CASSHRFQVDEQYF.

This clonotype was counted a few times. A single base separates this from a much larger clone, so it may be a read error. The genes are TRBV28 and TRBJ1-5, with 8 bases matching TRBD1. Germline CDR1 reads MDHEN; CDR2 reads SYDVKM. This CDR3 is 15 amino acids long. Trimming took 4 bases from V and 4 from J; bases not matched to a gene: 6. CDR3 region: CASSSLGQVNQPQHF. In DNA, the CDR3 is TGTGCCAGCAGTTCGCTGGGACAGGTAAATCAGCCCCAGCATTTT.

This clonotype was recorded at least ten times. The chain couples TRBV5-6 to TRBJ2-1; D is unclear. The CDR3 has 15 amino acids. V was clipped by 3 bases and J by 5 bases, with 15 bases between them. Germline CDR1 SGHDT, CDR2 YYEEEE. CDR3 bases: TGTGCCAGCAGCTCCCAGCGTAGTCCGAACAATGAGCAGTTCTTC. Protein sequence: CASSSQRSPNNEQFF.

This clonotype occurred many times. V usage is TRBV5-1 and J usage is TRBJ1-2, with a possible D match to TRBD1 (6 bases). Germline CDR1 SGHRS, CDR2 YFSETQ. V gave up 6 bases and J gave up 8 bases, with 14 bases separating them. The CDR3 covers 12 residues. The CDR3 nucleotides are TGCGCCAGCACCGCCGGGGGCAGGGGCTACACCTTC. It codes for CASTAGGRGYTF. The whole variable domain, filled in from reference TRBV5-1 and TRBJ1-2, reads KAGVTQTPRYLIKTRGQQVTLSCSPISGHRSVSWYQQTPGQGLQFLFEYFSETQRNKGNFPGRFSGRQFSNSRSEMNVSTLELGDSALYLCASTAGGRGYTFGSGTRLTVV.

As to this clonotype: The CDR3 does not close with the conserved phenylalanine or tryptophan, likely indicating a read error. The DNA is omitted, as the CDR3 cannot be located on it reliably, and the CDR3 follows TCRdb's listing. The chain has TRBV7-8 and TRBJ1-6. Including both end residues, the CDR3 is 9 amino acids long. Per the germline V gene, CDR1 is SGHVS and CDR2 is FQNEAQ. The CDR3 sequence: CASSMRDHG.

This clonotype was counted at least ten times. The chain joins TRBV5-6 to TRBJ1-6; possible D gene TRBD1, 5 bases. Trimming took 1 base from V and 0 from J, leaving 14 bases between them. The CDR3 spans 18 residues. Germline V CDR1 and CDR2: SGHDT, YYEEEE. DNA for the CDR3: TGTGCCAGCAGCTTGTTTTCAGGGATGAGCTCCTATAATTCACCCCTCCACTTT. Its translation: CASSLFSGMSSYNSPLHF.

The chain combines TRBV2 with TRBJ2-1; 10 bases agree with TRBD2. This CDR3 comprises 18 residues. Trimming took 3 bases from V and 0 from J; bases not matched to a gene: 8. CDR1 is SNHLY, CDR2 FYNNEI, per germline. CDR3 nucleotides: TGTGCCAGCAGTGACGTACTAGCGGGACGCAGCTCCTACAATGAGCAGTTCTTC. It is translated as CASSDVLAGRSSYNEQFF.

This clonotype was seen ten or more times. The gene calls are TRBV20-1 and TRBJ2-1; the D call may be TRBD1 or TRBD2 (5 bases each). This CDR3 spans 16 amino acids. Germline loops: CDR1 DFQATT, CDR2 SNEGSKA (reference sequence). Trimming took off 0 bases at V and 2 bases at J, with 14 bases between the two ends. CDR3 amino acids: CSARDLGTVPYNEQFF. In nucleotides, the CDR3 is TGCAGTGCTAGAGATTTGGGGACCGTCCCCTACAATGAGCAGTTCTTC.

CDR3 DNA: TGCAGTGCTAGAACACCGGGACCAGGGGGGCTTAATTCACCCCTCCACTTT. It specifies CSARTPGPGGLNSPLHF. The V call is TRBV20-1, the J call TRBJ1-6, with 7 positions matching TRBD1. Trimming at V came to 2 bases and at J to 6 bases, leaving 13 bases not matched to a gene. The CDR3 extends over 17 amino acids. The V gene's germline CDR1 is DFQATT and CDR2 SNEGSKA (reference sequence).

The chain is built from TRBV7-2 and TRBJ2-5; 7 bases agree with TRBD2. CDR1 is SGHTA, CDR2 FQGNSA, per germline. CDR3 length equals 17 residues. V lost 1 base and J lost 5; bases outside the gene matches: 13. DNA for the CDR3: TGTGCCAGCAGCTTAGTGATTGTCGGGAAGGGAGGGGAGACCCAGTACTTC. It codes for CASSLVIVGKGGETQYF.

The chain's CDR3 is CAIKLTGGTAAGYTF. The CDR3 DNA reads TGTGCCATCAAATTGACAGGGGGTACCGCCGCCGGCTACACCTTC. The rearrangement joins TRBV10-3 to TRBJ1-2, with 9 positions matching TRBD1. The CDR3 runs to 15 residues. Trimming cost V 7 bases and J 8 bases; bases outside gene matches: 14. Germline V gene lookup returns CDR1 ENHRY and CDR2 SYGVKD.

The sample holds many counts of this clonotype. The V and J genes are TRBV5-8 and TRBJ1-1, with D unresolved. Germline V gene lookup returns CDR1 SGHTS and CDR2 YDEGEE. There are 11 residues in the CDR3. Trimming removed 9 bases at V and 1 base at J, with 7 bases between. The CDR3 loop reads CATGRNTEAFF. The CDR3 DNA follows: TGTGCCACGGGAAGGAACACTGAAGCTTTCTTT.

At least ten counts were recorded for this clonotype. The chain carries TRBV5-8 and TRBJ2-7; 7 bases match TRBD2. The V segment lost 1 base and the J segment 0 bases; nucleotides outside the gene matches: 10. The CDR3 has 17 amino acids. From germline, CDR1 is SGHTS and CDR2 YDEGEE. CDR3 in amino acids: CASSLLGAGIISYEQYF. The CDR3 nucleotides read TGTGCCAGCAGCTTGTTGGGAGCGGGGATCATCTCCTACGAGCAGTACTTC.

This chain joins TRBV20-1 and TRBJ2-3; a weak D match, TRBD1 (5 bases). This CDR3 comprises 12 residues. The ends were cut back, 4 bases at V and 6 bases at J, with 11 bases in the middle. CDR1 and CDR2 (germline): DFQATT, SNEGSKA (reference sequence). DNA of the CDR3: TGCAGTGCTACGGACAACACGGATACGCAGTATTTT. Translation: CSATDNTDTQYF.

This sequence joins TRBV6-4 and TRBJ2-1, with a possible D match to TRBD1 (6 bases). The CDR3 runs to 14 residues. The germline gives CDR1 MRHNA, CDR2 SNTAGT. Trimming took off 6 bases at V and 7 bases at J, with 16 bases between the two ends. DNA for the CDR3: TGTGCCAGCAGGGGACCTATGGGGGCAAATGAGCAGTTCTTC. Amino acids: CASRGPMGANEQFF.

The chain carries TRBV7-3 and TRBJ1-1; weak D call: TRBD1 (5 bases). Germline V CDR1 and CDR2: SGHTA, FQGTGA. CDR3 length: 12 residues. V lost 6 bases and J lost 1, with 6 bases in between. The CDR3 DNA reads TGTGCCAGCAGTACAGGGAACACTGAAGCTTTCTTT. Its translation is CASSTGNTEAFF.